This TCR beta chain was sequenced during a study of response to subunit inactivated influenza vaccine. Study-level results: The authors suggested that few new T cells are recruited per seasonal influenza vaccination.

V lost 0 bases, J lost 9 bases, and 8 bases stayed unmatched. This CDR3 spans 15 amino acids. Germline V CDR1 and CDR2: MGHRA, YSYEKL. One entry per CDR3 protein, called by TCRdb with MiXCR from the RT-PCR reads. Of 500,000 to 600,000 distinct CDR3 sequences listed, over 9.5% are singletons. Comment on this clonotype: What it binds is not known.

The chain is built from TRBV4-1 and TRBJ2-1; TRBD2 matches 7 bases. The sequence derives from a man aged 50 to 60 who received an inactivated influenza vaccine. Specimen: PBMCs from blood, collected on the day of vaccination. This CDR3 is CASSQDAGVHGEQFF. CDR3 nucleotide sequence: TGCGCCAGCAGCCAAGACGCGGGGGTGCACGGTGAGCAGTTCTTC.